This is a list of T cell receptor beta chains from one sample in a study of CD8 T cells in Susac syndrome. One entry per CDR3 protein results from TCRdb running MiXCR on the immunoSEQ multiplex PCR reads. The sample has about 150,000 distinct CDR3 sequences, around 95% seen once. Sample: CD4+ T cells from PBMCs. The receptor set was obtained from a human donor with Susac syndrome. The CDR3 runs from the conserved cysteine through the conserved F or W. Each record gives: D gene, J gene, V gene, clone size, CDR3 protein, CDR3 DNA. D genes are given only for firm matches. Clone size, where shown, is once, few, many, or a class for clones that have expanded.

D gene: NA
J gene: TRBJ2-7
V gene: TRBV20-1
clone size: NA
CDR3 protein: CSVTAAGYEQYF
CDR3 DNA: TGCTCCGTTACAGCGGCCGGTTACGAGCAGTACTTC

D gene: TRBD1
J gene: TRBJ2-5
V gene: TRBV4-2
clone size: NA
CDR3 protein: CASSQDVYRGAGETQYF
CDR3 DNA: TGTGCCAGCAGCCAAGATGTTTACAGGGGGGCCGGGGAGACCCAGTACTTC

D gene: NA
J gene: TRBJ2-1
V gene: TRBV6-2/TRBV6-3
clone size: NA
CDR3 protein: CASSFLQGFEQFF
CDR3 DNA: TGTGCCAGCAGTTTCCTACAGGGCTTTGAGCAGTTCTTC

D gene: TRBD2
J gene: TRBJ2-2
V gene: TRBV29-1
clone size: NA
CDR3 protein: CSVSRISGGGELFF
CDR3 DNA: TGCAGCGTTAGCCGAATTAGCGGGGGCGGGGAGCTGTTTTTT

D gene: NA
J gene: TRBJ2-3
V gene: TRBV12-3/TRBV12-4
clone size: NA
CDR3 protein: CASSFPPVGQHTQYF
CDR3 DNA: TGTGCCAGCAGTTTCCCCCCTGTGGGGCAACATACGCAGTATTTT

D gene: NA
J gene: TRBJ1-6
V gene: TRBV5-1
clone size: NA
CDR3 protein: CASSLGFESSPLHF
CDR3 DNA: TGCGCCAGCAGCTTGGGGTTCGAAAGTTCACCCCTCCACTTT

D gene: NA
J gene: TRBJ2-5
V gene: TRBV4-1
clone size: NA
CDR3 protein: CASSQDRVSGGTQYF
CDR3 DNA: TGCGCCAGCAGCCAGGACAGAGTATCCGGGGGGACCCAGTACTTC

D gene: NA
J gene: TRBJ1-1
V gene: TRBV4-2
clone size: NA
CDR3 protein: CASSQDRGSPGAFF
CDR3 DNA: TGTGCCAGCAGCCAAGATAGGGGTTCTCCAGGAGCTTTCTTT

D gene: NA
J gene: TRBJ1-1
V gene: TRBV18
clone size: NA
CDR3 protein: CASSPLRNTEAFF
CDR3 DNA: TGTGCCAGCTCACCATTGAGAAACACTGAAGCTTTCTTT

D gene: NA
J gene: TRBJ1-1
V gene: TRBV12-3/TRBV12-4
clone size: NA
CDR3 protein: CASSPRRDTEAFF
CDR3 DNA: TGTGCCAGCAGCCCAAGACGGGACACTGAAGCTTTCTTT

D gene: NA
J gene: TRBJ1-1
V gene: TRBV2
clone size: NA
CDR3 protein: CASMGRGGRYTEAFF
CDR3 DNA: TGTGCCAGCATGGGAAGGGGGGGTAGGTACACTGAAGCTTTCTTT

D gene: TRBD1
J gene: TRBJ1-4
V gene: TRBV12-3/TRBV12-4
clone size: NA
CDR3 protein: CASAPTGVGEKLFF
CDR3 DNA: TGTGCCAGCGCCCCGACAGGGGTAGGGGAAAAACTGTTTTTT

D gene: TRBD1
J gene: TRBJ2-7
V gene: TRBV29-1
clone size: NA
CDR3 protein: CSVKGQIYEQYF
CDR3 DNA: TGCAGCGTTAAGGGACAGATTTACGAGCAGTACTTC

D gene: TRBD2
J gene: TRBJ2-2
V gene: TRBV4-2
clone size: once
CDR3 protein: CASSQDRRGANTGELFF
CDR3 DNA: TGTGCCAGCAGCCAAGATCGACGGGGGGCGAACACCGGGGAGCTGTTTTTT

D gene: NA
J gene: TRBJ2-3
V gene: TRBV14
clone size: NA
CDR3 protein: CASSRHLADTQYF
CDR3 DNA: TGTGCCAGCAGCCGCCACCTAGCAGATACGCAGTATTTT

D gene: NA
J gene: TRBJ2-6
V gene: TRBV20-1
clone size: NA
CDR3 protein: CSARANVLTF
CDR3 DNA: TGCAGTGCTAGGGCCAACGTCCTGACTTTC

D gene: NA
J gene: TRBJ1-5
V gene: TRBV5-1
clone size: NA
CDR3 protein: CASSRDPYSNQPQLF
CDR3 DNA: TGCGCCAGCAGCCGGGACCCTTATAGCAATCAGCCCCAGCTTTTT

D gene: NA
J gene: TRBJ2-1
V gene: TRBV20-1
clone size: once
CDR3 protein: CSASPLTGEANEQFF
CDR3 DNA: TGCAGTGCTAGCCCCCTAACGGGGGAGGCCAATGAGCAGTTCTTC

D gene: NA
J gene: TRBJ2-2
V gene: TRBV5-1
clone size: NA
CDR3 protein: CASSFASDTTGELFF
CDR3 DNA: TGCGCCAGCAGCTTCGCATCCGACACCACCGGGGAGCTGTTTTTT

D gene: TRBD2
J gene: TRBJ2-2
V gene: TRBV15
clone size: NA
CDR3 protein: CATSRDYAGGNTGELFF
CDR3 DNA: TGTGCCACCAGCAGGGACTACGCGGGGGGGAACACCGGGGAGCTGTTTTTT

D gene: NA
J gene: TRBJ2-1
V gene: TRBV5-1
clone size: NA
CDR3 protein: CASSLAGDGYNEQFF
CDR3 DNA: TGCGCCAGCAGCTTAGCCGGGGACGGGTACAATGAGCAGTTCTTC

D gene: TRBD1
J gene: TRBJ2-3
V gene: TRBV12-3/TRBV12-4
clone size: NA
CDR3 protein: CASIPNRGLGTQYF
CDR3 DNA: TGTGCCAGCATCCCCAACAGGGGGCTCGGTACGCAGTATTTT

D gene: NA
J gene: TRBJ2-7
V gene: TRBV20-1
clone size: NA
CDR3 protein: CSASFRGPYEQYF
CDR3 DNA: TGCAGTGCTTCTTTCAGGGGTCCCTACGAGCAGTACTTC

D gene: NA
J gene: TRBJ2-7
V gene: TRBV29-1
clone size: once
CDR3 protein: CSVVVGSYEQYF
CDR3 DNA: TGCAGCGTTGTGGTGGGTTCCTACGAGCAGTACTTC

D gene: TRBD2
J gene: TRBJ2-7
V gene: TRBV25-1
clone size: NA
CDR3 protein: CASSESGRDEQYF
CDR3 DNA: TGTGCCAGCAGTGAATCAGGGAGGGACGAGCAGTACTTC

D gene: NA
J gene: TRBJ2-1
V gene: TRBV7-9
clone size: NA
CDR3 protein: CASTPPSSNEQFF
CDR3 DNA: TGTGCCAGCACCCCTCCGTCGAGCAATGAGCAGTTCTTC

D gene: NA
J gene: TRBJ1-1
V gene: TRBV29-1
clone size: NA
CDR3 protein: CSVSRGGSEAFF
CDR3 DNA: TGCAGCGTTTCCAGAGGGGGGTCTGAAGCTTTCTTT

D gene: NA
J gene: TRBJ1-2
V gene: TRBV9
clone size: NA
CDR3 protein: CASSATGGQNYGYTF
CDR3 DNA: TGTGCCAGCAGTGCAACCGGGGGTCAAAACTATGGCTACACCTTC

D gene: NA
J gene: TRBJ2-2
V gene: TRBV15
clone size: NA
CDR3 protein: CATMPGGTGELFF
CDR3 DNA: TGTGCCACCATGCCTGGCGGTACCGGGGAGCTGTTTTTT

D gene: TRBD1
J gene: TRBJ2-5
V gene: TRBV3-1
clone size: once
CDR3 protein: CASSQATPTGAGETQYF
CDR3 DNA: TGTGCCAGCAGCCAAGCCACCCCGACAGGGGCCGGGGAGACCCAGTACTTC

D gene: TRBD2
J gene: TRBJ2-3
V gene: TRBV19
clone size: NA
CDR3 protein: CASSVSSGGTDTQYF
CDR3 DNA: TGTGCCAGTAGTGTCTCTAGCGGGGGCACAGATACGCAGTATTTT

D gene: TRBD1
J gene: TRBJ1-1
V gene: TRBV5-1
clone size: NA
CDR3 protein: CASSLGASDRASFF
CDR3 DNA: TGCGCCAGCAGCTTAGGGGCCTCCGACAGGGCCTCTTTCTTT

D gene: TRBD1
J gene: TRBJ2-7
V gene: TRBV6-6
clone size: NA
CDR3 protein: CASRSGTGSYEQYF
CDR3 DNA: TGTGCCAGCAGGTCCGGGACAGGGTCCTACGAGCAGTACTTC

D gene: TRBD2
J gene: TRBJ2-1
V gene: TRBV20-1
clone size: NA
CDR3 protein: CSARALAGYDEQFF
CDR3 DNA: TGCAGTGCTAGAGCACTAGCGGGGTACGATGAGCAGTTCTTC

D gene: NA
J gene: TRBJ2-3
V gene: TRBV7-6
clone size: NA
CDR3 protein: CASSLVRGADTQYF
CDR3 DNA: TGTGCCAGCAGCTTAGTCAGGGGCGCAGATACGCAGTATTTT

D gene: NA
J gene: TRBJ2-1
V gene: TRBV7-8
clone size: NA
CDR3 protein: CASTVSGEQFF
CDR3 DNA: TGTGCCAGCACCGTCTCGGGTGAGCAGTTCTTC

D gene: NA
J gene: TRBJ1-6
V gene: TRBV27
clone size: NA
CDR3 protein: CASTPGSYNSPLHF
CDR3 DNA: TGTGCCAGCACTCCCGGCTCCTATAATTCACCCCTCCACTTT

D gene: TRBD1
J gene: TRBJ2-2
V gene: TRBV7-9
clone size: NA
CDR3 protein: CASSLATGVTGELFF
CDR3 DNA: TGTGCCAGCAGCTTAGCAACAGGGGTCACCGGGGAGCTGTTTTTT

D gene: NA
J gene: TRBJ2-2
V gene: TRBV27
clone size: NA
CDR3 protein: CASAPTSYTGELFF
CDR3 DNA: TGTGCCAGCGCTCCCACGTCTTACACCGGGGAGCTGTTTTTT

D gene: NA
J gene: TRBJ1-2
V gene: TRBV3-1
clone size: NA
CDR3 protein: CASSHQGGDYGYTF
CDR3 DNA: TGTGCCAGCAGCCACCAGGGTGGGGACTATGGCTACACCTTC

D gene: NA
J gene: TRBJ2-5
V gene: TRBV9
clone size: NA
CDR3 protein: CASSENQETQYF
CDR3 DNA: TGTGCCAGCAGCGAGAACCAAGAGACCCAGTACTTC

D gene: TRBD2
J gene: TRBJ2-5
V gene: TRBV20-1
clone size: NA
CDR3 protein: CSAARLADQETQYF
CDR3 DNA: TGCAGTGCCGCCCGACTAGCGGATCAAGAGACCCAGTACTTC

D gene: NA
J gene: TRBJ2-7
V gene: TRBV19
clone size: NA
CDR3 protein: CATGGTLGAYEQYF
CDR3 DNA: TGTGCCACCGGGGGGACACTTGGGGCCTACGAGCAGTACTTC

D gene: NA
J gene: TRBJ1-2
V gene: TRBV25-1
clone size: NA
CDR3 protein: CASTGDAGGYTF
CDR3 DNA: TGTGCCAGCACGGGGGACGCGGGCGGCTACACCTTC

D gene: TRBD2
J gene: TRBJ2-3
V gene: TRBV9
clone size: once
CDR3 protein: CASSVAGGDPTDTQYF
CDR3 DNA: TGTGCCAGCAGCGTAGCTGGGGGGGATCCCACAGATACGCAGTATTTT

D gene: TRBD1
J gene: TRBJ1-1
V gene: TRBV20-1
clone size: NA
CDR3 protein: CSASTGDTEAFF
CDR3 DNA: TGCAGTGCTAGCACAGGGGACACTGAAGCTTTCTTT

D gene: NA
J gene: TRBJ2-4
V gene: TRBV6-2/TRBV6-3
clone size: NA
CDR3 protein: CASSQIRGGQYF
CDR3 DNA: TGTGCCAGCAGTCAAATCAGGGGAGGTCAGTACTTC

D gene: TRBD2
J gene: TRBJ2-5
V gene: TRBV5-4
clone size: NA
CDR3 protein: CAVLPRGGKVETQYF
CDR3 DNA: TGTGCCGTCCTCCCTCGCGGGGGTAAAGTGGAGACCCAGTACTTC

D gene: TRBD1
J gene: TRBJ2-5
V gene: TRBV20-1
clone size: NA
CDR3 protein: CSAPTGAETQYF
CDR3 DNA: TGCAGTGCCCCGACAGGGGCAGAGACCCAGTACTTC